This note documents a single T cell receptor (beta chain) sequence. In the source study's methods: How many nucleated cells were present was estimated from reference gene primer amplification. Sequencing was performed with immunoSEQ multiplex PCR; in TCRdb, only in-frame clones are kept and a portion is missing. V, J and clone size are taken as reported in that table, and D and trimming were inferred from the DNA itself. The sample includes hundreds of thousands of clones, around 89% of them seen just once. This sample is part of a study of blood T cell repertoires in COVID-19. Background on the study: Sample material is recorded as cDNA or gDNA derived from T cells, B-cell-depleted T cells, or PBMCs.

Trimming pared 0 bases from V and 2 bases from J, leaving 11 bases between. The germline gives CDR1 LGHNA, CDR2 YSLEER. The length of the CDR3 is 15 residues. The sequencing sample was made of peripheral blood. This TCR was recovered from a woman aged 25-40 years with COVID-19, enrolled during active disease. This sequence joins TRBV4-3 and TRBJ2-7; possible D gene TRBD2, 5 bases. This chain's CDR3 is CASSQDGLGTYEQYF. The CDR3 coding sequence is TGCGCCAGCAGCCAAGATGGCCTCGGGACCTACGAGCAGTACTTC.